Included here is one TCR beta chain sequence, with context. Its target is not known. This sample stems from a study of T cell responses to AZD1222 COVID-19 vaccine. Whole-study results and caveats: Clonal diversity was possibly underestimated, and the donors were mostly white British, with more females. Just 5 to 7 people given AZD1222 tested seropositive at baseline. Reportedly, nearly half of unique spike TCRs recognized epitopes outside B.1.351/B.1.1.7 mutations. At 160-218 and 743-854, vaccine-associated CD4 TCRs were dominant, and they spanned spike.

Libraries were prepared by immunoSEQ multiplex PCR; TCRdb keeps only in-frame clonotypes and omits some of them. The data hold about 110,000 clones, with under 95% observed a single time. V dropped 3 bases and J dropped 4 bases, with 12 bases sitting between them. The CDR3 sequence is 14 residues long. The germline V gene has CDR1 KGHSH and CDR2 LQKENI. This receptor was taken from an adult in good health. J is TRBJ1-1 and V is TRBV18; the D is unclear. Material: peripheral blood, obtained on day 0 of AZD1222 vaccination. The CDR3: CASSPSVGSTEAFF. DNA for the CDR3: TGTGCCAGCTCACCCTCGGTGGGGTCCACTGAAGCTTTCTTT.